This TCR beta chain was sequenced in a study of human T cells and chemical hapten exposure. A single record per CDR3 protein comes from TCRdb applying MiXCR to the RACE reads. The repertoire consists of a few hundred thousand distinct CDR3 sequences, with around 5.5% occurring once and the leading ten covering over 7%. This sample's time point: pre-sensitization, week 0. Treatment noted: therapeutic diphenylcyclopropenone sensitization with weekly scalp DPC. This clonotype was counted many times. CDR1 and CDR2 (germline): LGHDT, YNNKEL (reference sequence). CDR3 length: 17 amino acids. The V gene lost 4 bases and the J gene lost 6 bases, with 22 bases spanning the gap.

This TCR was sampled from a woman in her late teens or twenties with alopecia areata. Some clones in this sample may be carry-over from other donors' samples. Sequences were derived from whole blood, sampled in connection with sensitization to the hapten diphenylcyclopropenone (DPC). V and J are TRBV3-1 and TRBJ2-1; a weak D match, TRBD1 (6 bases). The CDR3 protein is CASSLEGGREDFNEQFF. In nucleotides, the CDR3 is TGTGCCAGCAGCCTAGAAGGGGGTCGCGAAGATTTCAATGAGCAGTTCTTC.